The 27 T cell receptor beta chains below come from one sample, sequenced in a study of OX40 agonist ivuxolimab in advanced cancers. Only in-frame clones appear in the TCRdb table, and some are missing; sequencing was by immunoSEQ multiplex PCR. Of tens of thousands of clones in the sample, around 90% were seen once. The sequences come from CD4+ or CD8+ T cells sorted from blood, collected in a trial of the OX40 agonist ivuxolimab. The receptors derive from an adult with an advanced solid tumor such as melanoma, head and neck, liver or kidney cancer.

The chain couples TRBV19 to TRBJ1-2; D unresolved. V gave up 3 bases and J gave up 6 bases, with 8 bases separating them. The CDR3 has 12 amino acids. CDR1 is LNHDA and CDR2 is SQIVND in the germline V gene (reference sequence). Here the CDR3 DNA reads TGTGCCAGTAGTATGGATAGGGATGGCTACACCTTC. It is translated as CASSMDRDGYTF.

V and J are TRBV19 and TRBJ1-1; no reliable D call. The CDR3 has 13 residues. In germline, CDR1 is LNHDA, CDR2 SQIVND (reference sequence). The ends were cut back, 3 bases at V and 5 bases at J, with 10 bases in the middle. The CDR3 sequence: CASSITIGTEAFF. The CDR3 nucleotides are TGTGCCAGTAGTATTACTATTGGAACTGAAGCTTTCTTT.

The chain has TRBV5-3 and TRBJ1-1; a weak D match, TRBD1 (5 bases). TRBV5-3 is an ORF for which the function is uncertain. This CDR3 is built from 15 residues. The V end was cut by 0 bases, the J end by 0 bases, with 9 bases between. CDR3 loop: CARSLAVGVNTEAFF. For the CDR3, the DNA is TGTGCCAGAAGCTTGGCGGTAGGGGTGAACACTGAAGCTTTCTTT.

Here the CDR3 DNA reads TGTGCCAGCAGTTTACTGGCGGGGGGCGGCTACACCTTC. It specifies CASSLLAGGGYTF. The chain joins TRBV28 to TRBJ1-2; a possible D gene is TRBD1 (6 bases). From germline, CDR1 is MDHEN and CDR2 SYDVKM. The CDR3 is 13 amino acids. Trimming shortened V by 2 bases and J by 8 bases, and 12 bases separated the two germline ends.

V gene TRBV5-6 combines with J gene TRBJ1-6; 8 nucleotides align to TRBD1. The V gene end was trimmed by 4 bases and the J gene end by 10 bases; junction bases not matched to a gene: 7. The CDR3 totals 14 residues. Germline CDR1 reads SGHDT; CDR2 reads YYEEEE. The CDR3 coding sequence is TGTGCCAGCAGCGCACACAGGGGGAACTCACCCCTCCACTTT. Its protein is CASSAHRGNSPLHF.

This sequence joins TRBV9 and TRBJ2-7; 8 bases line up with TRBD2. J was trimmed by 6 bases and V by 4 bases; bases with no gene match: 9. The CDR3 totals 14 residues. The germline V gene has CDR1 SGDLS and CDR2 YYNGEE. CDR3 DNA: TGTGCCAGCAGCCCAGCGGGAGTAGGGAGCGAGCAGTACTTC. It encodes CASSPAGVGSEQYF.

The chain has TRBV6-1 and TRBJ1-5, with 9 bases fitting TRBD1. Looked up from germline, CDR1 is MNHNS and CDR2 is SASEGT. The CDR3 length is 14 residues. After removal of 6 bases from V and 1 base from J, the junction contained 1 base not matched to a gene. In nucleotides, the CDR3 is TGTGCCAGCAGCGGGACAGGGAGCAATCAGCCCCAGCATTTT. This encodes CASSGTGSNQPQHF.

DNA for the CDR3: TGTGCCAGCAGCCCCAACAGGGGGCTGACAGATACGCAGTATTTT. It encodes CASSPNRGLTDTQYF. The chain recombines TRBV5-6 with TRBJ2-3; the match to TRBD1 covers 9 bases. V was pared by 4 bases and J by 3 bases, with 6 bases of the junction left unmatched. The CDR3 loop spans 15 amino acids. Per the germline V gene, CDR1 is SGHDT and CDR2 is YYEEEE.

The chain couples TRBV11-2 to TRBJ1-1, with D uncertain. Per germline, CDR1 SGHAT and CDR2 FQNNGV. The CDR3 contains 16 residues. V was trimmed by 5 bases and J by 5 bases, leaving 21 bases between them. This CDR3 reads CASSPQGGLRATEAFF. The CDR3 bases are TGTGCCAGCAGCCCTCAAGGAGGTCTGAGGGCGACTGAAGCTTTCTTT.

This chain uses TRBV28 with TRBJ1-2; TRBD1 aligns across 7 bases. The V gene's germline CDR1 is MDHEN and CDR2 SYDVKM. The CDR3 runs to 16 residues. V lost 4 bases, J lost 4 bases, and 12 bases stayed unmatched. The CDR3 here is CASSSSGQALGYGYTF. The CDR3 region has the DNA TGTGCCAGCAGTTCATCCGGACAGGCCCTTGGCTATGGCTACACCTTC.

The rearrangement joins TRBV5-1 to TRBJ2-6; the D gene is possibly TRBD1 (6 bases). Germline CDR1 reads SGHRS; CDR2 reads YFSETQ. CDR3 length: 15 residues. The V end was cut by 7 bases, the J end by 0 bases, with 11 bases between. The CDR3 DNA is TGCGCCAGCGGTCAGGGGAACTCTGGGGCCAACGTCCTGACTTTC. Translating gives CASGQGNSGANVLTF.

V and J are TRBV10-3 and TRBJ2-1; D may match TRBD1 or TRBD2 (5 bases each). The ends were cut back, 8 bases at V and 7 bases at J, with 6 bases in the middle. Germline assignment: CDR1 ENHRY and CDR2 SYGVKD. The CDR3 totals 10 residues. Written as DNA, the CDR3 is TGTGCCATCGGGGGTAATGAGCAGTTCTTC. Encoded protein: CAIGGNEQFF.

This rearrangement joins TRBV30 to TRBJ2-7; D might be TRBD2 (7 bases). This CDR3 is built from 14 residues. CDR1 GTSNPN and CDR2 SVGIG come from the germline V gene (reference sequence). CDR3 loop: CAFNPDSGTYEQYF. As DNA, the CDR3 is TGTGCGTTCAATCCGGACAGCGGGACCTACGAGCAGTACTTC.

The chain recombines TRBV19 with TRBJ2-3, with D tentatively TRBD1 (7 bases). The germline CDR1 and CDR2 sequences are LNHDA and SQIVND (reference sequence). The V end was cut by 6 bases, the J end by 2 bases, with 15 bases between. This CDR3 has 15 residues. This CDR3 is CASRAGQRFTDTQYF. CDR3 nucleotides: TGTGCCAGTAGGGCGGGACAGCGATTCACAGATACGCAGTATTTT.

The chain joins TRBV9 to TRBJ2-1, with a tentative D call TRBD1 (6 bases). V shed 4 bases and J shed 5 bases, with 13 bases lying between them. This CDR3 has 14 amino acids. Germline loops: CDR1 SGDLS, CDR2 YYNGEE. CDR3 protein: CASSPGHQNNEQFF. As DNA, the CDR3 is TGTGCCAGCAGCCCGGGACACCAAAACAATGAGCAGTTCTTC.

V is TRBV28 and J is TRBJ2-3; TRBD2 agrees at 16 bases. This CDR3 has 18 residues. Germline V gene sequence: CDR1 MDHEN, CDR2 SYDVKM. J lost 1 base, V lost 9 bases, and 10 bases had no gene match. The CDR3, as DNA: TGTGCCAGTTTACCCCCGGGACTAGCGGGGGGGGGCACAGATACGCAGTATTTT. This gives the protein CASLPPGLAGGGTDTQYF.

The chain links TRBV27 to TRBJ2-2; TRBD2 agrees at 8 bases. V gave up 5 bases and J gave up 7 bases; unmatched junction bases: 6. This CDR3 has 14 amino acids. The germline CDR1 and CDR2 sequences are MNHEY and SMNVEV (reference sequence). CDR3 protein: CASSPGLGVGELFF. CDR3 nucleotides: TGTGCCAGCAGTCCGGGACTAGGGGTCGGGGAGCTGTTTTTT.

CDR3 nucleotides: TGTGCCTCCGGGAACTACAATGAGCAGTTCTTC. Protein product: CASGNYNEQFF. The chain combines TRBV30 with TRBJ2-1; TRBD2 is a possible D gene (5 bases). Germline V lookup: CDR1 GTSNPN, CDR2 SVGIG (reference sequence). V lost 7 bases and J lost 3, with 7 bases in between. This CDR3 region has 11 residues.

The J gene is TRBJ2-3, the V gene TRBV4-3, with D maybe TRBD2 (7 bases). CDR1 is LGHNA, CDR2 YSLEER, per germline. Trimming cost V 2 bases and J 6 bases, with 15 bases left between them. CDR3 size: 15 residues. CDR3 loop: CASSQPRGGGDTQYF. CDR3 bases: TGCGCCAGCAGCCAACCACGCGGGGGCGGGGATACGCAGTATTTT.

The gene calls are TRBV10-3 and TRBJ2-1, with 8 bases lining up with TRBD2. The CDR3 covers 12 residues. With 4 bases clipped from V and 9 bases from J, the junction kept 2 bases outside the gene matches. Germline V gives CDR1 ENHRY, CDR2 SYGVKD. CDR3 DNA sequence: TGTGCCATCAGTGGAGCGGGAGCTGAGCAGTTCTTC. Amino acid sequence: CAISGAGAEQFF.

This rearrangement joins TRBV6-6 to TRBJ1-4; D not resolved. The CDR3 totals 15 residues. The V gene's germline CDR1 is MNHNY and CDR2 SVGAGI (reference sequence). Trimming cost V 2 bases and J 7 bases, with 14 bases left between them. The CDR3 sequence is CASSYLSPDGEKLFF. The CDR3 DNA sequence: TGTGCCAGCAGTTACCTCTCCCCGGACGGTGAAAAACTGTTTTTT.

The V call is TRBV19, the J call TRBJ1-2; TRBD1 might be the D (5 bases). The V end lost 6 bases, the J end lost 8 bases, and 22 bases lay between the germline ends. Germline CDR1 reads LNHDA; CDR2 reads SQIVND (reference sequence). This CDR3 has 15 amino acids. The CDR3 reads CASSLGTVEWRGYTF. As DNA, the CDR3 is TGTGCCAGTAGCCTCGGGACCGTGGAATGGAGGGGCTACACCTTC.

This clone was seen a handful of times. This chain connects TRBV7-3 to TRBJ2-6; weak D call: TRBD1 (5 bases). V gave up 1 base and J gave up 0 bases, with 10 bases separating them. Germline V CDR1 and CDR2: SGHTA, FQGTGA. This CDR3 is 17 amino acids long. CDR3 DNA sequence: TGTGCCAGCAGCTTAAACCAAAGGGGCTCTGGGGCCAACGTCCTGACTTTC. Translation gives CASSLNQRGSGANVLTF.

The chain employs TRBV6-1 and TRBJ2-2; 10 nucleotides match TRBD1. Per the germline V gene, CDR1 is MNHNS and CDR2 is SASEGT. This CDR3 has 15 residues. Trimming took 3 bases from V and 5 from J; bases not matched to a gene: 3. The CDR3, as DNA: TGTGCCAGCAGTGACGGGACAGGGGATACCGGGGAGCTGTTTTTT. Its translation: CASSDGTGDTGELFF.

A single count supports this clone. The J gene is TRBJ1-1, the V gene TRBV10-3, with D hard to call. The germline V and J ends were trimmed by 4 bases and 1 base, with 4 bases remaining between them. Germline assignment: CDR1 ENHRY and CDR2 SYGVKD. The CDR3 is 12 residues long. CDR3 sequence (DNA): TGTGCCATCAGTGGACGGAACACTGAAGCTTTCTTT. This sequence encodes CAISGRNTEAFF.

This CDR3 reads CATSRDRTSSYEQYF. Here the CDR3 DNA reads TGTGCCACCAGCAGAGATCGAACAAGCTCCTACGAGCAGTACTTC. This chain joins TRBV15 and TRBJ2-7; D call uncertain. Germline V CDR1 and CDR2: LNHNV, YYDKDF (reference sequence). CDR3 size: 15 residues. V gave up 0 bases and J gave up 0 bases, with 9 bases separating them.

This clone appeared a single time. This sequence joins TRBV7-8 and TRBJ1-6; D is unresolved. V was trimmed by 5 bases and J by 4 bases, leaving 9 bases between them. There are 14 residues in the CDR3. Germline CDR1 reads SGHVS; CDR2 reads FQNEAQ. The CDR3 spells CASSEGFYNSPLHF. CDR3 DNA: TGTGCCAGCAGCGAGGGATTTTATAATTCACCCCTCCACTTT.